The T cell receptor (beta chain) described here comes from a study of OX40 agonist ivuxolimab in advanced cancers. With regard to the full study: Ivuxolimab, which targeted the costimulatory receptor OX40 (CD134), was an agonistic, fully human IgG2 monoclonal antibody. Prior anti-PD-1, anti-PD-L1 or anti-CTLA-4 therapy was permitted, and roughly two fifths of dose-escalation patients had received checkpoint inhibitors. The purpose of peripheral TCRbeta sequencing was to test whether ivuxolimab changed TCR sequence diversity and led to clonal T-cell expansion. The dose-escalation cohort was about 86% male with a mean age of around 64 years, ranging from roughly 23 to 79. Of the roughly 52 dose-escalation patients, hepatocellular carcinoma was present in 19, melanoma in approximately 15, renal cell carcinoma in 9 and head and neck cancer in 9. Intravenous ivuxolimab was administered to patients every 2 weeks at six dose levels: 0.01, 0.1, 0.3, 1.5, 3 and 10 mg/kg. The monotherapy dose-escalation portion (N of about 47 patients) of the phase I ivuxolimab trial is reported in the paper. Partial responses occurred in three dose-escalation patients: two with cutaneous melanoma and one with hepatocellular carcinoma.

Results and caveats for the whole study, not just this receptor: Antigen specificity was not determined for the clonally expanded peripheral T cells. After ivuxolimab, expanded clones were on average more numerous among CD8+ T cells than among CD4+ T cells. At doses from 0.1 to 3.0 mg/kg, clonal expansion was seen in both CD4+ and CD8+ blood T cells between baseline and week 6. Low levels of normalized T-cell clonal expansion were also shown by some nonresponding patients. In partial responders in the 0.1-3.0 mg/kg groups, normalized peripheral clonal expansion was found to be among the lowest, especially among CD8+ T cells.

To sequence the TCRbeta CDR3 region, genomic DNA was isolated from the sorted cells. The immunoSEQ Assay was used for sequencing of TCRbeta CDR3 regions. Here the immuneACCESS table is served through TCRdb, limited to in-frame sequences with V and J called. Missing clones are a known gap in these copies; in checked studies unresolved V genes cover under half, and the rest lacks a known reason. For this sample there are tens of thousands of clones; 84% appear just once. Around 0.84% of the sample comes from the top ten. The trial excluded patients who had a history of autoimmune disease or were on systemic immunosuppression. Peripheral blood for TCR sequencing was collected from all dose cohorts at baseline, on cycle 4 day 1, and on cycle 7 day 1. Samples were obtained from an open-label, multicenter, first-in-human phase I dose-escalation trial of ivuxolimab. Adults with locally advanced or metastatic melanoma, renal cell carcinoma, hepatocellular carcinoma or head and neck squamous cell carcinoma were enrolled in the trial. CD4+ and CD8+ T cells were sorted separately from peripheral blood before TCR sequencing.

A word on this clone: Its recognized antigen is unknown. No base quality information exists; no much larger clone differs at one position.

The CDR3 holds 20 amino acids from the cysteine to the phenylalanine. The kept DNA is CDR3 alone, 60 bases in frame from the first base. V is reduced by 4 bases and J by 0 bases, leaving a spacing of 26 bases between them. The germline V gene supplies CDR1 SGHRS and CDR2 YFSETQ. This receptor was taken from an adult with an advanced solid tumor such as melanoma, head and neck, liver or kidney cancer. This specimen was CD4+ or CD8+ T cells sorted from blood, taken in a trial of the OX40 agonist ivuxolimab. The chain links TRBV5-1 with TRBJ2-4; the D segment could be TRBD1, given 6 matching bases. In nucleotides, the sequence is TGCGCCAGCAGCCCTACCCCGGGACAAGGTCGGACCCTAGCCAAAAACATTCAGTACTTC. Its protein is CASSPTPGQGRTLAKNIQYF.